The sample holds many counts of the clone carrying this T cell receptor beta chain. This entry comes from a study of blood T cell repertoires in COVID-19. Whole-study context: Acute and convalescent COVID-19 specimens originated in the United States, Italy and Spain.

Per the original data handling: For nucleated cells, counts were estimated from reference gene primer amplification. Here immunoSEQ multiplex PCR was the method, and the copy in TCRdb shows in-frame clones only, minus some. V, J and clone size derive from that table, while D and trimming were established from the DNA sequence. The table includes over 130,000 clones, 80% to 90% detected once. Ages ranged from about 18 to 100 years, with residence in some 25 US areas. The sequence derives from a woman in her 50s with acute COVID-19. Material for sequencing was PBMCs or T cells enriched from blood (not recorded which).

In nucleotides, the CDR3 is TGTGCCAGTAGTATAGACGGGGGAGGCACCTACGAGCAGTACTTC. Amino acid sequence: CASSIDGGGTYEQYF. The chain carries TRBV19 and TRBJ2-7, with a possible D match to TRBD2 (6 bases). Trimming took off 0 bases at V and 2 bases at J, with 11 bases between the two ends. The CDR3 spans 15 residues. Germline CDR1 LNHDA, CDR2 SQIVND (reference sequence).